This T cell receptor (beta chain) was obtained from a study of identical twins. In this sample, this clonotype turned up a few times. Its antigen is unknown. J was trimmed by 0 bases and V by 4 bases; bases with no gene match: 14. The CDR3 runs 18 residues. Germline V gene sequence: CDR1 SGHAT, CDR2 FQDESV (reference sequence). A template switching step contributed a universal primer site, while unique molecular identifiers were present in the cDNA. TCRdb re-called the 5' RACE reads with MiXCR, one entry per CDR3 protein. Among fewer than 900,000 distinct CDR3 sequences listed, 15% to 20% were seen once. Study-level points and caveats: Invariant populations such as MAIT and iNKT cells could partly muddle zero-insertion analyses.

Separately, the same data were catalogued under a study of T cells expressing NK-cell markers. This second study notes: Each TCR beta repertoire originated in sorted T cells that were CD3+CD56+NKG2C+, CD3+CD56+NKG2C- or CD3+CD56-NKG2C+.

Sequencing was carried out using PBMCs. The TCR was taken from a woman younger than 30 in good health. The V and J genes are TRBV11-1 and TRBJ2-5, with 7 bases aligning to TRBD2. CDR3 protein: CASSYPGLHDWYQETQYF. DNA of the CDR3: TGTGCCAGCAGCTATCCGGGACTACATGATTGGTACCAAGAGACCCAGTACTTC.